Shown below are 20 T cell receptor beta chains from a single sample sequenced in a study of Ad26.COV2.S vaccination and SARS-CoV-2 variants. This sample's treatment: approximately 18 received Ad26.COV2.S at low or high dose, single or two shots; about 5 received placebo; per-sample allocation not given. Collection of samples fell on day 63 after the first vaccine or placebo injection. Sequencing used immunoSEQ multiplex PCR; TCRdb keeps in-frame clones, though not all of them. The table shows 200,000 to 300,000 clones, with around nine tenths occurring only once. The sequencing used peripheral blood, collected in a trial of Ad26.COV2.S vaccine versus placebo. Receptors originate from a person between 18 and 65 years old who received the Ad26.COV2.S COVID-19 vaccine or a placebo.

The J gene is TRBJ2-7, the V gene TRBV19, with D perhaps matching TRBD1 or TRBD2 (6 bases each). The length of the CDR3 is 15 residues. Germline CDR1 LNHDA, CDR2 SQIVND (reference sequence). The V and J ends lost 5 bases and 5 bases respectively, with 19 bases between them. This CDR3 reads CASSLSSGARDEQYF. The CDR3 DNA follows: TGTGCCAGTAGTCTCTCCTCGGGGGCTCGCGACGAGCAGTACTTC.

The count of this clone is one. The chain combines TRBV3-1 (or the pseudogene TRBV3-2) with TRBJ2-5, with 9 positions matching TRBD2. Trimming at V came to 4 bases and at J to 5 bases, leaving 5 bases not matched to a gene. Germline V gene sequence: CDR1 LGHDT, CDR2 YNNKEL (reference sequence). The CDR3 length is 14 residues. The CDR3: CASSPGTSWETQYF. The CDR3 nucleotides are TGTGCCAGCAGCCCTGGGACTAGCTGGGAGACCCAGTACTTC.

The chain recombines TRBV7-2 with TRBJ2-4, with TRBD2 matching 7 bases. The junction had 4 bases not matched to a gene; V was cut back by 2 bases and J by 0 bases. This CDR3 comprises 16 residues. The germline V gene encodes CDR1 SGHTA and CDR2 FQGNSA. CDR3 nucleotide sequence: TGTGCCAGCAGCTTACAGGGAGGGTTAGCCAAAAACATTCAGTACTTC. Translation: CASSLQGGLAKNIQYF.

This clone was seen only a few times. The J gene is TRBJ1-1, the V gene TRBV9; D is uncertain. Germline CDR1 and CDR2: SGDLS and YYNGEE. The CDR3 runs to 16 residues. V gave up 4 bases and J gave up 2 bases, with 18 bases separating them. DNA for the CDR3: TGTGCCAGCAGCCTAAACCCTCAGGAGGAAAACACTGAAGCTTTCTTT. Translation gives CASSLNPQEENTEAFF.

The rearrangement uses TRBV30 and TRBJ1-6; 7 positions agree with TRBD1. Trimming cost V 8 bases and J 10 bases; bases outside gene matches: 8. In germline, CDR1 is GTSNPN, CDR2 SVGIG (reference sequence). This CDR3 is built from 12 residues. This chain's CDR3 is CAHRQGKSPLHF. For the CDR3, the DNA is TGTGCCCACCGACAGGGAAAATCACCCCTCCACTTT.

This chain joins TRBV7-2 and TRBJ2-5; maybe TRBD1 (5 bases). The CDR3 is made up of 14 amino acids. V was pared by 5 bases and J by 5 bases, with 15 bases between. The germline gives CDR1 SGHTA, CDR2 FQGNSA. CDR3 DNA: TGTGCCAGCAGCCCTCAAAAGGGGTCGGAGACCCAGTACTTC. This codes for CASSPQKGSETQYF.

This chain joins TRBV5-1 and TRBJ2-2, with D unresolved. V was shortened by 0 bases and J by 5 bases, with 11 bases between the two germline ends. The CDR3 runs to 15 residues. The germline V gene has CDR1 SGHRS and CDR2 YFSETQ. Here the CDR3 DNA reads TGCGCCAGCAGCTTGGCAATAGGTGGGACCGGGGAGCTGTTTTTT. It yields the protein CASSLAIGGTGELFF. The full variable domain, completed using reference TRBV5-1 and TRBJ2-2, is KAGVTQTPRYLIKTRGQQVTLSCSPISGHRSVSWYQQTPGQGLQFLFEYFSETQRNKGNFPGRFSGRQFSNSRSEMNVSTLELGDSALYLCASSLAIGGTGELFFGEGSRLTVL.

V is TRBV7-9 and J is TRBJ2-2; TRBD1 matches 8 bases. V shed 4 bases and J 4 bases; nucleotides not matched to a gene: 11. Germline values: CDR1 SEHNR, CDR2 FQNEAQ (reference sequence). The CDR3 runs 17 residues. DNA of the CDR3: TGTGCCAGCAGCTCCACCCTTCAGGGGGCGCTCACCGGGGAGCTGTTTTTT. Its protein product is CASSSTLQGALTGELFF.

This chain joins TRBV19 and TRBJ2-7; D gene ambiguous. Trimming cost V 3 bases and J 2 bases, with 14 bases left between them. The CDR3 extends over 15 amino acids. Germline V gene lookup returns CDR1 LNHDA and CDR2 SQIVND (reference sequence). The CDR3 sequence is CASSMSWGLTYEQYF. CDR3 sequence (DNA): TGTGCCAGTAGTATGTCCTGGGGTTTAACCTACGAGCAGTACTTC. Looking up the rest from reference TRBV19 and TRBJ2-7 gives the full variable domain: DGGITQSPKYLFRKEGQNVTLSCEQNLNHDAMYWYRQDPGQGLRLIYYSQIVNDFQKGDIAEGYSVSREKKESFPLTVTSAQKNPTAFYLCASSMSWGLTYEQYFGPGTRLTVT.

This clone was seen only a few times. CDR3 region: CASSLAHEQYF. As DNA, the CDR3 is TGTGCCAGCAGCTTAGCCCACGAGCAGTACTTC. V gene TRBV7-9 combines with J gene TRBJ2-7; D is undetermined. V was clipped by 0 bases and J by 5 bases, with 2 bases between them. This CDR3 has 11 amino acids. In germline, CDR1 is SEHNR, CDR2 FQNEAQ (reference sequence). The full variable domain, in which reference TRBV7-9 and TRBJ2-7 provide the parts outside the CDR3, is DTGVSQNPRHKITKRGQNVTFRCDPISEHNRLYWYRQTLGQGPEFLTYFQNEAQLEKSRLLSDRFSAERPKGSFSTLEIQRTEQGDSAMYLCASSLAHEQYFGPGTRLTVT.

V gene TRBV6-2 or TRBV6-3 combines with J gene TRBJ2-3, with 10 bases aligning to TRBD2. Germline lookup yields CDR1 MNHEY and CDR2 SVGEGT. This CDR3 comprises 15 residues. The junction had 3 bases not matched to a gene; V was cut back by 2 bases and J by 4 bases. The CDR3 region is CASSYGLAGADTQYF. DNA of the CDR3: TGTGCCAGCAGTTACGGCCTAGCGGGAGCAGATACGCAGTATTTT.

V and J are TRBV11-2 and TRBJ2-2; the match to TRBD1 covers 8 bases. This CDR3 is built from 14 residues. Germline-derived CDR1 and CDR2 are SGHAT and FQNNGV. After removal of 8 bases from V and 5 bases from J, the junction contained 7 bases not matched to a gene. The CDR3 bases are TGTGCCAGCGGATTGCAGGGGGCAACCGGGGAGCTGTTTTTT. The encoded protein is CASGLQGATGELFF.

The chain employs TRBV7-9 and TRBJ1-1; D not certain. V gave up 2 bases and J gave up 1 base, with 11 bases separating them. The CDR3 spans 15 residues. Germline V lookup: CDR1 SEHNR, CDR2 FQNEAQ (reference sequence). The CDR3 sequence is CASSLSRTRNTEAFF. The CDR3 DNA reads TGTGCCAGCAGCTTATCCAGGACGCGGAACACTGAAGCTTTCTTT.

The V call is TRBV11-3, the J call TRBJ1-4; no definite D call. Trimming left V 6 bases short and J 1 base short, with 9 bases between. CDR1 is SGHNT, CDR2 YENEEA, per germline. The CDR3 is 14 amino acids. The CDR3 region is CASRKVRTNEKLFF. Written as DNA, the CDR3 is TGTGCCAGCAGAAAGGTAAGAACTAATGAAAAACTGTTTTTT.

The rearrangement joins TRBV3-1 (or the pseudogene TRBV3-2) to TRBJ1-5; D not resolved. The germline V gene encodes CDR1 LGHDT and CDR2 YNNKEL (reference sequence). The CDR3 spans 13 residues. Trimming took 1 base from V and 5 from J, leaving 6 bases between them. DNA for the CDR3: TGTGCCAGCAGCCAAGTCGCGGATCAGCCCCAGCATTTT. Its protein product is CASSQVADQPQHF.

J is TRBJ2-1 and V is TRBV5-1, with D hard to call. The CDR3 has 13 amino acids. The germline V gene has CDR1 SGHRS and CDR2 YFSETQ. V was pared by 0 bases and J by 6 bases, with 7 bases between. CDR3 bases: TGCGCCAGCAGCTTGGGGTCGGTCAATGAGCAGTTCTTC. Its protein product is CASSLGSVNEQFF. The full variable domain, rest sourced from reference TRBV5-1 and TRBJ2-1, is KAGVTQTPRYLIKTRGQQVTLSCSPISGHRSVSWYQQTPGQGLQFLFEYFSETQRNKGNFPGRFSGRQFSNSRSEMNVSTLELGDSALYLCASSLGSVNEQFFGPGTRLTVL.

The rearrangement links TRBV5-1 to TRBJ2-2; 7 nucleotides agree with TRBD1. Germline lookup yields CDR1 SGHRS and CDR2 YFSETQ. The CDR3 consists of 18 residues. V shed 1 base and J 4 bases; nucleotides not matched to a gene: 13. The CDR3 loop is CASSLPRTGGFFTGELFF. CDR3 DNA: TGCGCCAGCAGCTTGCCCCGGACAGGCGGTTTCTTCACCGGGGAGCTGTTTTTT. The entire variable domain, with the rest obtained from reference TRBV5-1 and TRBJ2-2, is as follows: KAGVTQTPRYLIKTRGQQVTLSCSPISGHRSVSWYQQTPGQGLQFLFEYFSETQRNKGNFPGRFSGRQFSNSRSEMNVSTLELGDSALYLCASSLPRTGGFFTGELFFGEGSRLTVL.

V is TRBV27 and J is TRBJ2-7; possibly TRBD1 for D (6 bases). CDR3 size: 13 residues. Trimming took off 2 bases at V and 7 bases at J, with 12 bases between the two ends. In germline, CDR1 is MNHEY, CDR2 SMNVEV (reference sequence). The CDR3 DNA follows: TGTGCCAGCAGTTTACCAGGGGCGTTTGAGCAGTACTTC. Its translation is CASSLPGAFEQYF.

This clone was seen a few times. The chain joins TRBV7-2 to TRBJ1-5, with TRBD1 as a possible D gene (6 bases). The CDR3 loop spans 15 amino acids. CDR1 and CDR2 from the germline V gene are SGHTA and FQGNSA. V was trimmed by 1 base and J by 4 bases, leaving 11 bases between them. CDR3 in amino acids: CASSLGGAQNQPQHF. CDR3 bases: TGTGCCAGCAGCTTAGGGGGGGCCCAAAATCAGCCCCAGCATTTT.

This clone was recorded a few times. The chain links TRBV5-1 to TRBJ2-7; no reliable D call. Looked up from germline, CDR1 is SGHRS and CDR2 is YFSETQ. This CDR3 spans 13 amino acids. Trimming stripped 0 bases from V and 7 bases from J, with 11 bases between. The CDR3 region is CASSLGRGREQYF. CDR3 in DNA: TGCGCCAGCAGCTTGGGGCGCGGTCGGGAGCAGTACTTC.